Below, 3 T cell receptor beta chains from the same sample are listed, as sequenced in a study of cytomegalovirus exposure and HLA in healthy donors. Amplification used 60 Vbeta primers and 13 Jbeta primers. Only in-frame clones appear in the TCRdb table, and some are missing; sequencing was by immunoSEQ multiplex PCR. The data include 20,000 to 25,000 clones; the top ten clones carry approximately 18%. The sample consisted of PBMCs. Receptors originate from a male donor in good health and CMV-seropositive.

The V gene is TRBV5-1, the J gene TRBJ1-2; TRBD1 agrees at 8 bases. This CDR3 is built from 16 residues. CDR1 is SGHRS and CDR2 is YFSETQ in the germline V gene. V dropped 2 bases and J dropped 5; count of bases not matched to a gene: 11. CDR3 in DNA: TGCGCCAGCAGCTTAGACAGGGGACGCCCTGGGTATGGCTACACCTTC. Amino acid sequence: CASSLDRGRPGYGYTF.

This chain connects TRBV5-1 to TRBJ2-7, with no clear D. Germline CDR1 and CDR2: SGHRS and YFSETQ. The V end lost 0 bases, the J end lost 0 bases, and 10 bases lay between the germline ends. This CDR3 is 15 amino acids long. The CDR3 sequence: CASSLDETYSYEQYF. CDR3 coding DNA: TGCGCCAGCAGCTTGGACGAGACATACTCCTACGAGCAGTACTTC.

CDR3 bases: TGTGCCTGGAGTGGGGGGGGCTATGGCTACACCTTC. The encoded protein is CAWSGGGYGYTF. This rearrangement joins TRBV30 to TRBJ1-2, with D possibly matching TRBD1 (5 bases). V shed 1 base and J shed 4 bases, with 7 bases lying between them. Germline-derived CDR1 and CDR2 are GTSNPN and SVGIG (reference sequence). This CDR3 spans 12 amino acids.